Listed below are T cell receptor beta chains from one sample, sequenced in a study of blood T cell repertoires in COVID-19. Assay used: immunoSEQ multiplex PCR; TCRdb lists only in-frame clones, some missing. The table lists around 250,000 clones, 85% to 90% of them singletons. Sequences were obtained from PBMCs or T cells enriched from blood (not recorded which). These receptors were obtained from a man younger than 35 who had recovered from COVID-19. CDR3s include the opening cysteine and the closing phenylalanine or tryptophan.

TRBJ2-7 | TRBV9 | CASSPRGSLEQYF
TRBJ1-3 | TRBV15 | CATSRDLFPGNTIYF
TRBJ1-1 | TRBV18 | CASSPSPNTEAFF
TRBJ1-6 | TRBV19 | CATRRDYNNSPLHF
TRBJ2-4 | TRBV27 | CASSPQDSPLAKNIQYF
TRBJ2-1 | TRBV6-5 | CASTVGASGYNEQFF
TRBJ2-5 | TRBV5-1 | CASSLAYAGGETQYF
TRBJ2-3 | TRBV10-1 | CASSEVAGGRRTQYF
TRBJ2-1 | TRBV1 | CTSSPLLAGGNHEQFF
TRBJ1-2 | TRBV19 | CASSIGQGNYGYTF
TRBJ2-5 | TRBV21-1 | CASSKASTGGDQETQYF
TRBJ2-2 | TRBV24-1 | CATSRGQNTGELFF
TRBJ2-5 | TRBV7-3 | CASSFRGGETQYF
TRBJ2-7 | TRBV27 | CASSSRSGQGPYEQYF
TRBJ1-6 | TRBV7-9 | CASSPDRFSPLHF